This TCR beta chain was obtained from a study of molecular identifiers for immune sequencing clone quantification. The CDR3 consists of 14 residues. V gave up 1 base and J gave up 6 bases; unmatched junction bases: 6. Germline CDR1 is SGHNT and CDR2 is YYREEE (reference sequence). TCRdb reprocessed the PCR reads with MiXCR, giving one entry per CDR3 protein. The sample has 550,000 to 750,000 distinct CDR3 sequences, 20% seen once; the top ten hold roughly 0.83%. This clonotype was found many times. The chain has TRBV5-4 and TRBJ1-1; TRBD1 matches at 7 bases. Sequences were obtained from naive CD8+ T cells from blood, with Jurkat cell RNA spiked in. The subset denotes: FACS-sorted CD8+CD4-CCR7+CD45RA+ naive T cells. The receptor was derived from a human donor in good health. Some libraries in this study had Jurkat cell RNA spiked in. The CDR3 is CASSLPTGYSEAFF. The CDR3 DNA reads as TGTGCCAGCAGCTTGCCGACAGGGTACTCTGAAGCTTTCTTT.